Below, 30 T cell receptor beta chains from the same sample are listed, as sequenced in a study of glioma-infiltrating T cells after dendritic cell vaccination. Libraries were prepared by immunoSEQ multiplex PCR; TCRdb keeps only in-frame clonotypes and omits some of them. Of 75,000 to 100,000 clones listed, roughly 83% were seen once; the top ten hold nearly 6%. The starting material was blood, obtained before dendritic cell vaccination. These receptors were taken from a human donor with glioblastoma.

This chain connects TRBV9 to TRBJ2-2, with TRBD1 matching 9 bases. Per the germline V gene, CDR1 is SGDLS and CDR2 is YYNGEE. V was pared by 3 bases and J by 7 bases, with 10 bases of the junction left unmatched. The CDR3 runs 16 residues. CDR3 nucleotide sequence: TGTGCCAGCAGCGCCTCCGGGACAGGGTTGGGCGGGGAGCTGTTTTTT. Its protein is CASSASGTGLGGELFF.

V usage is TRBV5-1 and J usage is TRBJ1-2; D not resolved. Looked up from germline, CDR1 is SGHRS and CDR2 is YFSETQ. This CDR3 spans 13 amino acids. Deletions cut 2 bases from V and 1 base from J, with 6 bases between. CDR3 DNA: TGCGCCAGCAGCTTACAGAGTAACTATGGCTACACCTTC. Translating it yields CASSLQSNYGYTF. The complete variable domain, with remaining parts taken from reference TRBV5-1 and TRBJ1-2, reads KAGVTQTPRYLIKTRGQQVTLSCSPISGHRSVSWYQQTPGQGLQFLFEYFSETQRNKGNFPGRFSGRQFSNSRSEMNVSTLELGDSALYLCASSLQSNYGYTFGSGTRLTVV.

The chain recombines TRBV4-1 with TRBJ2-1, with TRBD1 as a possible D gene (5 bases). Trimming shortened V by 1 base and J by 4 bases, and 8 bases separated the two germline ends. CDR1 is MGHRA and CDR2 is YSYEKL in the germline V gene. The CDR3 has 14 residues. CDR3 sequence (DNA): TGCGCCAGCAGCCAAGCGACAGAGTACAATGAGCAGTTCTTC. As protein: CASSQATEYNEQFF.

DNA of the CDR3: TGTGCCAGCAGCGTAGTGGCAGGGACAGATACGCAGTATTTT. Its protein product is CASSVVAGTDTQYF. The gene calls are TRBV9 and TRBJ2-3; possible D gene TRBD1, 5 bases. V was trimmed by 0 bases and J by 3 bases, leaving 8 bases between them. Germline lookup yields CDR1 SGDLS and CDR2 YYNGEE. The CDR3 runs 14 residues.

V usage is TRBV5-6 and J usage is TRBJ1-5; D gene uncertain. V was pared by 0 bases and J by 1 base, with 11 bases between. Germline V gene sequence: CDR1 SGHDT, CDR2 YYEEEE. The CDR3 is made up of 16 amino acids. CDR3 nucleotides: TGTGCCAGCAGCTTGGAGCGGGGAATGAGCAATCAGCCCCAGCATTTT. Translating gives CASSLERGMSNQPQHF.

The rearrangement uses TRBV6-8 and TRBJ2-3; the D gene is possibly TRBD1 (8 bases). Between the trimmed V and J ends, which lost 6 bases and 2 bases, there was a span of 27 bases. The CDR3 contains 19 residues. The germline V gene encodes CDR1 MNHGY and CDR2 SAAAGT. DNA for the CDR3: TGTGCCAGCAGCCCGACCGATGATAGACAGGGGAGGGACACAGATACGCAGTATTTT. Residues: CASSPTDDRQGRDTDTQYF.

The chain employs TRBV9 and TRBJ2-7; D remains ambiguous. The CDR3 has 15 amino acids. Germline CDR1 SGDLS, CDR2 YYNGEE. Trimming left V 1 base short and J 2 bases short, with 13 bases between. The CDR3 here is CASSVHPESTYEQYF. The CDR3, as DNA: TGTGCCAGCAGCGTACATCCCGAAAGCACCTACGAGCAGTACTTC. Combining the CDR3 with reference TRBV9 and TRBJ2-7 gives the whole variable domain DSGVTQTPKHLITATGQRVTLRCSPRSGDLSVYWYQQSLDQGLQFLIQYYNGEERAKGNILERFSAQQFPDLHSELNLSSLELGDSALYFCASSVHPESTYEQYFGPGTRLTVT.

The rearrangement uses TRBV6-4 and TRBJ1-1; D is perhaps TRBD1 (5 bases). The CDR3 spans 14 residues. Trimming took 0 bases from V and 5 from J, leaving 10 bases between them. Germline-derived CDR1 and CDR2 are MRHNA and SNTAGT. CDR3 amino acids: CASSDSQGGTEAFF. The CDR3 DNA reads TGTGCCAGCAGTGACTCTCAGGGTGGAACTGAAGCTTTCTTT.

This clone was recorded a few times. This chain uses TRBV5-4 with TRBJ2-7; 11 nucleotides match TRBD2. The CDR3 is 16 residues long. Germline CDR1 reads SGHNT; CDR2 reads YYREEE (reference sequence). Germline trimming cut 4 bases from V and 0 bases from J; bases unmatched to any gene: 6. The CDR3 sequence: CASSRSSGGSSYEQYF. The DNA of the CDR3 is TGTGCCAGCAGCCGCTCTAGCGGGGGGAGCTCCTACGAGCAGTACTTC.

The rearrangement joins TRBV4-1 to TRBJ1-1; D not certain. The V end was cut by 4 bases, the J end by 1 base, with 13 bases between. CDR3 length: 15 amino acids. The germline gives CDR1 MGHRA, CDR2 YSYEKL. In DNA, the CDR3 is TGCGCCAGCAGCCCGTATTACCCTAGGAACACTGAAGCTTTCTTT. This encodes CASSPYYPRNTEAFF.

The chain combines TRBV18 with TRBJ2-7; a possible D gene is TRBD1 (6 bases). V shed 1 base and J shed 1 base, with 11 bases lying between them. The CDR3 runs 15 residues. Germline CDR1 is KGHSH and CDR2 is LQKENI. The CDR3 DNA is TGTGCCAGCTCACCACGCACAGGGAATTCCTACGAGCAGTACTTC. The encoded protein is CASSPRTGNSYEQYF.

This clone occurred a few times. CDR3 nucleotide sequence: TGTGCCAGCAGCCCAGACCGGGACAGGTCCAATGAGCAGTTCTTC. Translation gives CASSPDRDRSNEQFF. This sequence joins TRBV7-3 and TRBJ2-1, with 8 positions matching TRBD1. The V gene end was trimmed by 5 bases and the J gene end by 6 bases; junction bases not matched to a gene: 9. The CDR3 totals 15 residues. Per germline, CDR1 SGHTA and CDR2 FQGTGA.

The V gene is TRBV18, the J gene TRBJ1-4, with D uncertain. The CDR3 length is 15 residues. Trimming took 1 base from V and 3 from J, leaving 9 bases between them. Germline V gene lookup returns CDR1 KGHSH and CDR2 LQKENI. CDR3 amino acids: CASSPRAGPNEKLFF. The CDR3 DNA follows: TGTGCCAGCTCACCACGGGCAGGTCCTAATGAAAAACTGTTTTTT. Full variable domain (rest looked up from reference TRBV18 and TRBJ1-4): NAGVMQNPRHLVRRRGQEARLRCSPMKGHSHVYWYRQLPEEGLKFMVYLQKENIIDESGMPKERFSAEFPKEGPSILRIQQVVRGDSAAYFCASSPRAGPNEKLFFGSGTQLSVL.

This chain connects TRBV4-1 to TRBJ1-2; D uncertain. The CDR3 totals 13 residues. Trimming took off 1 base at V and 5 bases at J, with 8 bases between the two ends. Per the germline V gene, CDR1 is MGHRA and CDR2 is YSYEKL. Here the CDR3 reads CASSQGSQYGYTF. CDR3 sequence (DNA): TGCGCCAGCAGCCAAGGGTCACAGTATGGCTACACCTTC.

This clone was found a few times. CDR3 protein: CASSVGTAIQETQYF. DNA of the CDR3: TGTGCCAGCAGCGTAGGAACAGCTATCCAAGAGACCCAGTACTTC. J is TRBJ2-5 and V is TRBV9; D gene unclear. This CDR3 region has 15 residues. Germline CDR1 is SGDLS and CDR2 is YYNGEE. V was clipped by 0 bases and J by 1 base, with 10 bases between them.

The chain has TRBV5-1 and TRBJ2-3, with TRBD2 identical over 7 bases. The CDR3 consists of 14 residues. Germline assignment: CDR1 SGHRS and CDR2 YFSETQ. Trimming removed 4 bases from V and 1 base from J; junction bases left unmatched: 3. The CDR3 DNA is TGCGCCAGCAGCAGGCTAGCGGGCACAGATACGCAGTATTTT. Its protein product is CASSRLAGTDTQYF.

The rearrangement joins TRBV4-1 to TRBJ1-1; D gene unclear. The ends were cut back, 1 base at V and 3 bases at J, with 12 bases in the middle. The germline CDR1 and CDR2 sequences are MGHRA and YSYEKL. This CDR3 has 15 residues. The CDR3 loop reads CASSQVEGTHTEAFF. CDR3 in DNA: TGCGCCAGCAGCCAAGTAGAGGGTACCCACACTGAAGCTTTCTTT.

This clone was observed a handful of times. V is TRBV4-1 and J is TRBJ2-7, with 8 bases that match TRBD2. Germline V gives CDR1 MGHRA, CDR2 YSYEKL. Trimming removed 8 bases from V and 3 bases from J; junction bases left unmatched: 6. CDR3 length equals 13 residues. In nucleotides, the CDR3 is TGCGCCAGCCGTAGCGGGGCCAGCTACGAGCAGTACTTC. Amino acid sequence: CASRSGASYEQYF.

This clone was seen just once. J is TRBJ2-7 and V is TRBV15; 7 bases are shared with TRBD2. V lost 5 bases and J lost 1; bases outside the gene matches: 11. This CDR3 region has 16 residues. The germline V gene encodes CDR1 LNHNV and CDR2 YYDKDF (reference sequence). The DNA for the CDR3 is TGTGCCACCAGCCCCCCGTCGGCTAGCGGTTCCTACGAGCAGTACTTC. Protein sequence: CATSPPSASGSYEQYF.

The rearrangement links TRBV27 to TRBJ2-1, with D possibly being TRBD2 (5 bases). The CDR3 covers 19 residues. CDR1 is MNHEY and CDR2 is SMNVEV in the germline V gene (reference sequence). The ends were cut back, 5 bases at V and 0 bases at J, with 23 bases in the middle. CDR3 DNA sequence: TGTGCCAGCAGTCCCCGGAGCAGCGGACTCCAAAGCTCCTACAATGAGCAGTTCTTC. Its protein product is CASSPRSSGLQSSYNEQFF.

The chain joins TRBV27 to TRBJ2-6, with D maybe TRBD2 (6 bases). This CDR3 has 18 amino acids. CDR1 is MNHEY and CDR2 is SMNVEV in the germline V gene (reference sequence). Trimming shortened V by 7 bases and J by 6 bases, and 25 bases separated the two germline ends. Here the CDR3 DNA reads TGTGCCAGCACCCCAAGGAGGGCCCAGGATCTGGCGGCCAACGTCCTGACTTTC. The encoded protein is CASTPRRAQDLAANVLTF.

This sequence joins TRBV7-8 and TRBJ2-7; 7 positions match TRBD1. Germline CDR1 is SGHVS and CDR2 is FQNEAQ. Unmatched junction bases numbered 5, after V lost 1 base and J lost 2 bases. CDR3 length: 15 residues. The CDR3 DNA follows: TGTGCCAGCAGCTTAGTACAGGGGATCGCCTACGAGCAGTACTTC. It specifies CASSLVQGIAYEQYF.

Only a few counts were recorded for this clone. The rearrangement uses TRBV9 and TRBJ1-2, with no clear D. This CDR3 region has 15 residues. V lost 3 bases and J 8 bases, leaving 20 bases between the germline ends. CDR1 is SGDLS, CDR2 YYNGEE, per germline. The chain's CDR3 is CASSAGLVQRAGYTF. The CDR3 nucleotides are TGTGCCAGCAGCGCCGGGCTGGTACAGCGGGCGGGCTACACCTTC.

The chain is built from TRBV2 and TRBJ1-1; D gene ambiguous. The germline gives CDR1 SNHLY, CDR2 FYNNEI. This CDR3 is built from 13 residues. Trimming took 1 base from V and 3 from J, leaving 6 bases between them. CDR3 in amino acids: CASSEDGYTEAFF. The CDR3 nucleotides are TGTGCCAGCAGTGAAGACGGGTACACTGAAGCTTTCTTT.

The chain uses TRBV6-6 and TRBJ1-5, with D possibly matching TRBD1 (5 bases). V was clipped by 1 base and J by 7 bases, with 11 bases between them. Germline CDR1 MNHNY, CDR2 SVGAGI (reference sequence). CDR3 size: 14 residues. The CDR3 nucleotides are TGTGCCAGCAGTTACTTGGAGGGGAAGCAGCCCCAGCATTTT. This gives the protein CASSYLEGKQPQHF.

This chain connects TRBV4-2 to TRBJ2-1; D possibly corresponds to TRBD1 (6 bases). Trimming removed 0 bases from V and 0 bases from J, with 12 bases in between. Germline assignment: CDR1 LGHNA and CDR2 YNFKEQ. The CDR3 length is 17 residues. The CDR3 loop is CASSQDPGHSSYNEQFF. In DNA, the CDR3 is TGTGCCAGCAGCCAAGATCCGGGACACAGCTCCTACAATGAGCAGTTCTTC.

The rearrangement uses TRBV28 and TRBJ2-7, with D perhaps matching TRBD1 (6 bases). The CDR3 contains 12 residues. Germline V lookup: CDR1 MDHEN, CDR2 SYDVKM. Trimming took off 6 bases at V and 3 bases at J, with 9 bases between the two ends. This CDR3 reads CASRDSIYEQYF. In DNA, the CDR3 is TGTGCCAGCAGGGACAGCATCTACGAGCAGTACTTC.

This sequence joins TRBV2 and TRBJ2-3; possible D gene TRBD1, 6 bases. This CDR3 has 14 amino acids. Germline V CDR1 and CDR2: SNHLY, FYNNEI. V was cut by 8 bases and J by 0 bases, with 12 bases left in between. CDR3 in amino acids: CASQTGSSTDTQYF. CDR3 nucleotide sequence: TGTGCCAGCCAGACAGGATCTAGCACAGATACGCAGTATTTT.

The rearrangement uses TRBV6-5 and TRBJ1-2, with D possibly matching TRBD1 (6 bases). CDR3 length equals 14 residues. Germline CDR1 reads MNHEY; CDR2 reads SVGAGI. With 5 bases removed from V and 4 bases from J, the gap between germline ends came to 14 bases. The CDR3: CASSERGGPYGYTF. The CDR3 nucleotides are TGTGCCAGCAGTGAAAGGGGGGGACCCTATGGCTACACCTTC.

This clone showed up just a few times. The V gene is TRBV4-1, the J gene TRBJ2-7; no clear D gene. CDR3 length equals 15 residues. Germline CDR1 and CDR2: MGHRA and YSYEKL. V was shortened by 1 base and J by 5 bases, with 15 bases between the two germline ends. CDR3 region: CASSQVVGFRDEQYF. CDR3 sequence (DNA): TGCGCCAGCAGCCAAGTTGTTGGCTTCCGGGACGAGCAGTACTTC.